This T cell receptor beta chain comes out of a study of blood T cells in healthy people across ages. Study observations and caveats: Unsorted PBMCs blocked a conclusive comparison of naive and antigen-experienced cells.

The V and J ends lost 0 bases and 10 bases, in that order; junction bases with no gene match: 21. Germline CDR1 reads MGHRA; CDR2 reads YSYEKL. The CDR3 covers 19 residues. As for this clonotype: Its antigen is unknown.

Alongside a J-beta primer mix, a sample-barcoded 5' primer served in a second PCR lasting about 7 to 12 cycles. The template-switch adaptor was a 5' adaptor with 12 random nucleotides. It tagged each cDNA molecule. TCRdb re-analysed the 5' RACE reads in MiXCR, keeping a single row per CDR3 protein. This sample has approximately 1,000,000 distinct CDR3 sequences, with under 45% found just once. Source material: blood. This TCR came from an older woman in good health. The chain joins TRBV4-1 to TRBJ2-3; 8 bases fit TRBD2. The CDR3 reads CASSQEVRRREALPDAQYF. In DNA, the CDR3 is TGCGCCAGCAGCCAAGAAGTTAGGAGGCGGGAGGCCCTTCCCGATGCGCAGTATTTT.